This T cell receptor (beta chain) was sequenced in a study of blood T cells in healthy people across ages. The CDR3 length is 14 residues. V was pared by 5 bases and J by 0 bases, with 10 bases between. Per the germline V gene, CDR1 is MNHEY and CDR2 is SVGAGI. The use of a sample-barcoded 5' primer and a J-beta primer mix characterized a second PCR of about 7 to 12 cycles. TCRdb re-called the 5' RACE reads with MiXCR, one entry per CDR3 protein. Among hundreds of thousands of distinct CDR3 sequences listed, around 31% were seen once. The TCR was taken from a woman older than 75 in good health. This chain uses TRBV6-5 with TRBJ1-1; D unclear. The sample was blood. DNA of the CDR3: TGTGCCAGCAGTCTGGGCTGGGTGAACACTGAAGCTTTCTTT. Translation: CASSLGWVNTEAFF.